The clone carrying this T cell receptor (beta chain) turned up a few times. No antigen is known for it. cDNA synthesis used the whole RNA isolate, giving expressed TCRB sequences. Samples of naive, central memory and regulatory T cells yielded a mean of about 3.7 million reads. Clones were sequenced by immunoSEQ multiplex PCR, and TCRdb holds only the in-frame ones, with some missing. The sample includes 110,000 to 150,000 clones, less than 8.5% of them seen just once. This entry belongs to a study of beta chain features in type 1 diabetes. Study-wide points: The naive, central memory and Treg TCRB repertoires showed an apparent similarity that was greater among patients than among healthy donors.

Every donor had blood drawn once into heparin, approximately 0.11 L on average. A CD45RO/CCR7/CD25/CD127/CD95/CD27 panel sorted naive, central memory, regulatory and stem cell-like memory CD4+ cells. The source material was central memory CD4+ T cells from blood. This clonotype originated in a woman aged 30 to 39 in good health.

DNA for the CDR3: TGTGCCAGCAGTTTAAGCAGGGCCAGCACAGATACGCAGTATTTT. This translates into CASSLSRASTDTQYF. The V gene is TRBV27, the J gene TRBJ2-3, with D possibly being TRBD1 (5 bases). V was clipped by 2 bases and J by 0 bases, with 9 bases between them. The CDR3 is made up of 15 amino acids. The V gene's germline CDR1 is MNHEY and CDR2 SMNVEV (reference sequence).